This is a list of T cell receptor beta chains from one sample in a study of persistence of HIV-infected CD4 T cells. The assay was immunoSEQ multiplex PCR, and TCRdb's table has in-frame clones only and misses some. The top ten hold about 0.9% of the sample, which has approximately 31,000 clones, roughly 82% seen once. Their antigens remain unidentified. This material consisted of CD4+ T cells sorted from PBMCs after approximately 19-hour stimulation, taken from a patient who received antiretroviral therapy. These receptors all stem from an adult man with HIV who was CMV-seropositive. Each CDR3 is given with its conserved first and last residue. Each record gives: V gene, CDR3 length, J gene, CDR3 protein.

>TRBV7-9|11|TRBJ2-1
CASGRGNEQFF
>TRBV6-2/TRBV6-3|15|TRBJ2-5
CASSSASGRWETQYF
>TRBV6-1|16|TRBJ2-2
CASSEGDRVRTGELFF
>TRBV7-9|15|TRBJ2-5
CASSPGGYFGETQYF
>TRBV3-1/TRBV3-2|13|TRBJ1-1
CASSQGTGIQAFF
>TRBV5-1|16|TRBJ2-4
CASSLLQGGSKNIQYF
>TRBV11-1|14|TRBJ1-3
CASSFGLAGNTIYF
>TRBV28|17|TRBJ2-3
CASSPHRASGGSDTQYF
>TRBV28|12|TRBJ1-2
CASSLSVSGYTF
>TRBV2|13|TRBJ2-2
CASSDQGFRELFF
>TRBV4-1|16|TRBJ1-1
CASSQGWGSMNTEAFF
>TRBV29-1|13|TRBJ2-3
CSVAGGAGDTQYF
>TRBV18|14|TRBJ1-6
CASSDTGVNSPLHF
>TRBV15|14|TRBJ1-5
CATRDGGWNQPQHF
>TRBV18|16|TRBJ2-3
CASSRGQGGSTDTQYF
>TRBV6-1|17|TRBJ1-4
CASSDFWTGGSNEKLFF